The clone carrying this TCR beta chain was seen a handful of times. Its target is not known. The data are from a study of T-cell reconstitution after alpha-beta-depleted transplantation in children. The CDR3 is 13 amino acids. In germline, CDR1 is SGHRS, CDR2 YFSETQ. V trimming: 0 bases; J trimming: 9 bases; junction bases outside the gene matches: 2. The authors prepared the TCRbeta library with unique molecular identifiers. TCRdb reanalysed the PCR reads using MiXCR and keeps one entry per CDR3 protein. The top ten hold 25% to 35% of the sample, which has about 980,000 distinct CDR3 sequences, under 30% seen once. Findings and limits, study-wide: The study traced high day-60 TCRbeta diversity in some patients to surviving recipient T cells and thymic progenitors. The study reportedly traced alpha-beta T cells about two months after transplant to several hundred expanded graft clones. When one year had passed after transplant, most T-cell counts and diversity came from newly produced T cells.

The rearrangement links TRBV5-1 to TRBJ2-1, with TRBD2 matching over 8 bases. This TCR came from a boy younger than two who had a stem cell transplant for SCID, so the T cells may come from the graft donor. Sequencing used PBMCs, mostly from graft donor cells, obtained 360 days after TCRalphabeta/CD19-depleted stem cell transplant. In DNA, the CDR3 is TGCGCCAGCAGCTTGGGACTAGCGTCTGAGCAGTTCTTC. Protein: CASSLGLASEQFF.